The rows below give T cell receptor beta chains drawn from one sample of a study of CD8 T cells in Susac syndrome. TCRdb reanalysed the immunoSEQ multiplex PCR reads using MiXCR and keeps one entry per CDR3 protein. The repertoire holds about 300,000 distinct CDR3 sequences, with about 88% as singletons. The sequenced sample consisted of CD8+ T cells from PBMCs. Receptors originate from a human donor with multiple sclerosis. Each CDR3 is given without its conserved first and last residue.

CDR3 protein: ASSMTGSSGANVLT; V gene: TRBV19; J gene: TRBJ2-6; CDR3 length: 14
CDR3 protein: SARTSVEQF; V gene: TRBV29-1; J gene: TRBJ2-1; CDR3 length: 9
CDR3 protein: ASSPRGAGATEAF; V gene: TRBV12-3/TRBV12-4; J gene: TRBJ1-1; CDR3 length: 13
CDR3 protein: ASSPEMNTEAF; V gene: TRBV5-1; J gene: TRBJ1-1; CDR3 length: 11
CDR3 protein: ASSELPPTDTQY; V gene: TRBV9; J gene: TRBJ2-3; CDR3 length: 12
CDR3 protein: ASSFWTASTDTQY; V gene: TRBV7-2; J gene: TRBJ2-3; CDR3 length: 13
CDR3 protein: ASSLRTSSYNEQF; V gene: TRBV7-2; J gene: TRBJ2-1; CDR3 length: 13
CDR3 protein: ASSLTTGPYNEQF; V gene: TRBV7-8; J gene: TRBJ2-1; CDR3 length: 13
CDR3 protein: ASSLEGGPYEQY; V gene: TRBV28; J gene: TRBJ2-7; CDR3 length: 12
CDR3 protein: ASGPDFLNEQF; V gene: TRBV5-6; J gene: TRBJ2-1; CDR3 length: 11
CDR3 protein: ASSPGPLLNQPQH; V gene: TRBV4-2; J gene: TRBJ1-5; CDR3 length: 13
CDR3 protein: ASSPYPTSRVRETQY; V gene: TRBV6-1; J gene: TRBJ2-5; CDR3 length: 15
CDR3 protein: ATSRDPGRGQSPLH; V gene: TRBV15; J gene: TRBJ1-6; CDR3 length: 14
CDR3 protein: ASSLDGGIYEQY; V gene: TRBV13; J gene: TRBJ2-7; CDR3 length: 12